This entry concerns a single T cell receptor beta chain. Its antigen is unknown. These data originate in a study of blood T cells in healthy people across ages. Deletions cut 3 bases from V and 7 bases from J, with 13 bases between. This CDR3 region has 13 residues. From germline, CDR1 is MGHRA and CDR2 YSYEKL. Findings of the study overall: The fall in TCR beta diversity per million T cells was roughly linear with age. Long-lived and aged donors differed, with more naive CD4+ cells and higher diversity in the long-lived.

Through a sample-barcoded 5' primer and a J-beta primer mix, a second PCR was run for about 6 to 12 cycles. TCRdb ran MiXCR on the 5' RACE reads and lists one entry per CDR3 protein. The table records about 780,000 distinct CDR3 sequences, roughly 24% of them present only once. These data were also reused for a study on T cells of mothers and their children. That work states: At about 1.5 ug per 15 ul, all of the extracted RNA went into cDNA synthesis. Barcodes and 2-4 random nucleotides were added by M1S in the second PCR.

The sequencing sample was made of blood. This receptor was identified in a boy between 10 and 17 years old in good health. The chain carries TRBV4-1 and TRBJ2-7; unclear D gene. The CDR3 DNA reads as TGCGCCAGCAGCCAGTCCCCGACGAGTGAGCAGTACTTC. Its protein is CASSQSPTSEQYF.